This TCR beta chain appears in the sequencing data of a study of identical twins. This clonotype was seen at least ten times. Its antigen is not known. Points from the study as a whole: The authors drew conclusions from cross-sectional statistical analysis rather than following the same donors. Diverse VJ usage suggested most zero-insertion clonotypes were not invariant T cells.

One entry per CDR3 protein results from TCRdb running MiXCR on the 5' RACE reads. The data show about 720,000 distinct CDR3 sequences, about 20% seen once. The CDR3 consists of 14 residues. V lost 3 bases, J lost 3 bases, and 2 bases stayed unmatched. Germline-derived CDR1 and CDR2 are DFQATT and SNEGSKA (reference sequence). These data also formed part of another study, on T cells expressing NK-cell markers. As reported in that work: Beta-chain profiling covered CD3+CD56+NKG2C+, CD3+CD56+NKG2C- and CD3+CD56-NKG2C+ sorted subsets. Also leading the CD3+CD56-NKG2C+ fraction in several donors were these clonotypes.

This clonotype originated in a woman aged 18-29 years in good health. Sequenced sample: PBMCs. The chain recombines TRBV20-1 with TRBJ2-3; 11 bases line up with TRBD2. The CDR3 region is CSARPSGGTDTQYF. CDR3 DNA sequence: TGCAGTGCTAGGCCTAGCGGGGGGACAGATACGCAGTATTTT.